The rows below give T cell receptor beta chains drawn from one sample of a study of monozygotic twins with inflammatory bowel disease. From the 5' RACE reads, TCRdb lists one entry per CDR3 protein and no DNA. This listing includes around 210,000 distinct CDR3 sequences. The sample taken for sequencing was blood. These TCRs come from a human donor with ulcerative colitis or Crohn's disease, or a healthy co-twin of an affected twin (not recorded which). Both conserved end residues are part of each CDR3.

v_gene	j_gene	CDR3aa
TRBV11-2	TRBJ2-3	CASSSLTPGTRLTTDTQYF
TRBV20-1	TRBJ2-1	CSVGAYNEQFF
TRBV5-1	TRBJ2-5	CASSSTLAGVETQYF
TRBV20-1	TRBJ2-1	CSSSPLGGNEQFF
TRBV5-1	TRBJ1-3	CASSQEGTRRNTIYF
TRBV7-2	TRBJ2-2	CASSLVQMNTGELFF
TRBV5-1	TRBJ2-7	CASSPGTNYEQYF
TRBV7-2	TRBJ2-5	CASSLGQGLQETQYF
TRBV7-8	TRBJ2-1	CASSLLGTSSYNEQFF
TRBV20-1	TRBJ1-4	CSATSGANRANEKLFF
TRBV3-1	TRBJ2-7	CASSQAGQKGSYEQYF
TRBV6-6	TRBJ2-3	CASSYPQTSETQYF
TRBV2	TRBJ2-7	CASSGGQGARTYEQYF
TRBV7-3	TRBJ2-5	CASSLTPGVETQYF
TRBV5-1	TRBJ2-5	CASSPGLGNKETQYF
TRBV12-3/TRBV12-4	TRBJ2-1	CASSPDGPYHNEQFF
TRBV5-1	TRBJ2-7	CASRRGAAYEQYF
TRBV5-1	TRBJ2-1	CASSLAGSTTSSYNEQFF
TRBV20-1	TRBJ2-1	CSARDAVRNEQFF
TRBV19	TRBJ1-1	CASSSSMNTEAFF
TRBV7-2	TRBJ2-1	CASSLYGGSLYYNEQFF
TRBV4-2	TRBJ2-3	CASSKDRRDTQYF
TRBV4-1	TRBJ2-1	CASSQLRLAGALTYNEQFF
TRBV27	TRBJ1-5	CASSLSGGRSQPQHF
TRBV7-2	TRBJ2-5	CASSLGSGGQETQYF
TRBV7-2	TRBJ2-7	CASSFNQEQYF
TRBV21-1	TRBJ1-2	CASSKRHGGYTF
TRBV5-6	TRBJ2-7	CASSRLAYEQYF
TRBV20-1	TRBJ2-7	CSARGTASYEQYF
TRBV3-1	TRBJ1-1	CASSHDQEGGDTEAFF
TRBV9	TRBJ1-2	CASSGHRTYGYTF
TRBV5-6	TRBJ2-7	CASRSTRDHEQYF
TRBV7-6	TRBJ1-6	CASSFLGEDNSPLHF
TRBV5-1	TRBJ1-5	CASSKGQGDQPQHF
TRBV20-1	TRBJ1-3	CSARAGSDYTIYF
TRBV6-1	TRBJ1-4	CASSDPGQGDEKLFF
TRBV12-3/TRBV12-4	TRBJ2-1	CASSSLFRGNSYNEQFF
TRBV19	TRBJ1-5	CASSTSGTGFNQPQHF
TRBV2	TRBJ2-5	CASSRNDIQETQYF
TRBV6-1	TRBJ2-2	CASTLREVNTGELFF
TRBV15	TRBJ2-4	CATSIGDIQYF
TRBV5-6	TRBJ2-2	CASSPWVAGDTGELFF
TRBV7-2	TRBJ1-5	CASSTQTGANQPQHF
TRBV18	TRBJ2-7	CASSSTSLSSEQYF
TRBV2	TRBJ2-5	CVSTPEVAGGWETQYF
TRBV28	TRBJ2-3	CASWALADPSTDTQYF
TRBV5-1	TRBJ1-4	CASTEAGGRGEKLFF